The 10 T cell receptor beta chains in this list originate from one sample, sequenced in a study of blood T cell repertoires in COVID-19. Method: immunoSEQ multiplex PCR; TCRdb's copy keeps in-frame clones and lacks some. Counted here are about 260,000 clones, about 80% occurring once; the ten biggest clones make up around 1.9%. Material for sequencing was peripheral blood. These receptors all come from a woman of 80 years or more with acute or convalescent COVID-19.

The chain couples TRBV28 to TRBJ2-3, with 12 bases aligning to TRBD2. CDR1 MDHEN and CDR2 SYDVKM come from the germline V gene. The CDR3 covers 17 residues. With V trimmed by 5 bases and J by 5 bases, 11 bases remained unmatched. CDR3 sequence reads: CASSPDLAGGPKDTQYF. In DNA, the CDR3 is TGTGCCAGCAGTCCCGACCTAGCGGGAGGGCCTAAAGATACGCAGTATTTT.

The chain combines TRBV14 with TRBJ1-1; 7 nucleotides align to TRBD1. The CDR3 has 14 residues. V trimming: 3 bases; J trimming: 7 bases; junction bases outside the gene matches: 8. Germline assignment: CDR1 SGHDN and CDR2 FVKESK. The DNA of the CDR3 is TGTGCCAGCAGCCAGGAACTCCGGGACAGTGAAGCTTTCTTT. This codes for CASSQELRDSEAFF.

V is TRBV18 and J is TRBJ1-4; D perhaps matches TRBD1 (5 bases). Per germline, CDR1 KGHSH and CDR2 LQKENI. CDR3 length: 15 amino acids. Trimming left V 5 bases short and J 0 bases short, with 10 bases between. CDR3 loop: CASSTDRATNEKLFF. In nucleotides, the CDR3 is TGTGCCAGCTCAACAGACAGAGCAACTAATGAAAAACTGTTTTTT.

This clone was seen a handful of times. The chain employs TRBV25-1 and TRBJ1-2, with D possibly matching TRBD1 (6 bases). CDR3 length: 15 amino acids. CDR1 is MGHDK and CDR2 is SYGVNS in the germline V gene. The V end lost 5 bases, the J end lost 5 bases, and 18 bases lay between the germline ends. In DNA form, the CDR3 reads TGTGCCAGCAGTCCGCCGGGACACAAACTATATGGCTACACCTTC. It specifies CASSPPGHKLYGYTF.

The rearrangement joins TRBV7-3 to TRBJ2-3, with D possibly being TRBD1 (5 bases). The CDR3 runs 13 residues. Germline CDR1 SGHTA, CDR2 FQGTGA. The V gene lost 5 bases and the J gene lost 3 bases, with 9 bases spanning the gap. The CDR3 loop is CASSGAATDTQYF. The CDR3 coding sequence is TGTGCCAGCAGCGGGGCGGCTACAGATACGCAGTATTTT.

This clone showed up just a few times. The J gene is TRBJ2-7, the V gene TRBV6-6; TRBD1 matches at 8 bases. V lost 10 bases to trimming and J lost 0 bases; unmatched junction nucleotides: 8. The CDR3 consists of 14 residues. CDR1 is MNHNY, CDR2 SVGAGI, per germline (reference sequence). CDR3 sequence (DNA): TGTGCCACCCGATGGACAGGGAGCTCCTACGAGCAGTACTTC. It yields the protein CATRWTGSSYEQYF.

V gene TRBV6-2 or TRBV6-3 combines with J gene TRBJ2-3, with D uncertain. The CDR3 is 12 residues long. CDR1 is MNHEY and CDR2 is SVGEGT in the germline V gene. Trimming removed 5 bases from V and 3 bases from J, with 6 bases in between. The CDR3 here is CASSTDTDTQYF. CDR3 nucleotides: TGTGCCAGCAGTACTGATACAGATACGCAGTATTTT.

The sample holds one count of this clone. CDR3 in amino acids: CASKYSDRENTEAFF. The CDR3 nucleotides are TGTGCCAGCAAGTACTCCGACAGGGAGAACACTGAAGCTTTCTTT. This sequence joins TRBV28 and TRBJ1-1; the match to TRBD1 covers 7 bases. The CDR3 has 15 amino acids. The V segment lost 7 bases and the J segment 1 base; nucleotides outside the gene matches: 9. In germline, CDR1 is MDHEN, CDR2 SYDVKM. Full variable domain (rest looked up from reference TRBV28 and TRBJ1-1): DVKVTQSSRYLVKRTGEKVFLECVQDMDHENMFWYRQDPGLGLRLIYFSYDVKMKEKGDIPEGYSVSREKKERFSLILESASTNQTSMYLCASKYSDRENTEAFFGQGTRLTVV.

This clone was counted a few times. V is TRBV4-3 and J is TRBJ1-1; D is ambiguous. The CDR3 sequence is 15 residues long. Trimming stripped 3 bases from V and 5 bases from J, with 16 bases between. Germline loops: CDR1 LGHNA, CDR2 YSLEER. DNA of the CDR3: TGCGCCAGCAGCCAGGCGGAAGCCTTTGTTACTGAAGCTTTCTTT. Translating it yields CASSQAEAFVTEAFF.

This clone showed up just a few times. This sequence joins TRBV19 and TRBJ1-4; no clear D gene. The CDR3 covers 18 residues. Germline CDR1 and CDR2: LNHDA and SQIVND (reference sequence). The V gene lost 5 bases and the J gene lost 8 bases, with 27 bases spanning the gap. CDR3 sequence: CASSGRRVWGDSGEKLFF. CDR3 coding DNA: TGTGCCAGTAGTGGACGCCGGGTCTGGGGAGACTCCGGGGAAAAACTGTTTTTT.